This TCR beta chain was captured in a study of blood T cells in healthy people across ages. Findings of the study overall: Naive and antigen-experienced cells were not separated, limiting conclusive comparison.

Note on this clonotype: The antigen remains unidentified.

The use of a sample-barcoded 5' primer and a J-beta primer mix characterized a second PCR of about 7 to 12 cycles. Carrying 12 random nucleotides, a template-switch adaptor labeled each individual cDNA molecule. MiXCR was run by TCRdb on the 5' RACE reads, yielding one entry per CDR3 protein. The table shows approximately 730,000 distinct CDR3 sequences, with roughly 45% occurring only once. The CDR3 spans 15 residues. Germline CDR1 is MGHDK and CDR2 is SYGVNS. V was pared by 6 bases and J by 0 bases, with 8 bases of the junction left unmatched. V usage is TRBV25-1 and J usage is TRBJ2-7; 7 nucleotides match TRBD1. Material: blood. The clonotype originates from a woman aged 55-75 years in good health. CDR3 bases: TGTGCCAGCAGCCTCGGGACAGTCCACTCCTACGAGCAGTACTTC. It codes for CASSLGTVHSYEQYF.